These 9 T cell receptor beta chains share one sample of origin, sequenced in a study of blood T cells in healthy people across ages. Using a J-beta primer mix together with a sample-barcoded 5' primer, a second PCR was run for roughly 6 to 11 cycles. TCRdb re-called the 5' RACE reads through MiXCR, storing one row per CDR3 protein. Of about 580,000 distinct CDR3 sequences listed, less than 60% are singletons. Sequenced sample: blood. These receptors were obtained from a man aged 80 or over in good health.

The V and J genes are TRBV28 and TRBJ2-7; 8 positions match TRBD1. Losses at the gene ends were 7 bases for V and 0 bases for J; bases not matched to a gene: 5. This CDR3 is 14 amino acids long. Per the germline V gene, CDR1 is MDHEN and CDR2 is SYDVKM. Here the CDR3 reads CASMTGASSYEQYF. CDR3 coding DNA: TGTGCCAGCATGACAGGGGCCAGCTCCTACGAGCAGTACTTC.

This rearrangement joins TRBV7-3 to TRBJ1-2; 8 nucleotides match TRBD1. After removal of 1 base from V and 10 bases from J, the junction contained 11 bases not matched to a gene. There are 15 residues in the CDR3. CDR1 SGHTA and CDR2 FQGTGA come from the germline V gene. Written as DNA, the CDR3 is TGTGCCAGCAGCTTAAATGGAGGACAGGGATACGACTACACCTTC. Translating gives CASSLNGGQGYDYTF.

The chain uses TRBV20-1 and TRBJ1-2, with a tentative D call TRBD1 (5 bases). This CDR3 contains 12 residues. Per germline, CDR1 DFQATT and CDR2 SNEGSKA (reference sequence). Trimming pared 0 bases from V and 6 bases from J, leaving 8 bases between. The CDR3 region is CSARDPQDGYTF. The CDR3 DNA sequence: TGCAGTGCTAGAGATCCACAGGATGGCTACACCTTC.

The chain combines TRBV4-2 with TRBJ2-5; D uncertain. Germline V gene data show CDR1 as LGHNA and CDR2 as YNFKEQ. Trimming shortened V by 0 bases and J by 4 bases, and 15 bases separated the two germline ends. The CDR3 spans 16 residues. CDR3 residues: CASSQDRSSDRETQYF. The DNA of the CDR3 is TGTGCCAGCAGCCAAGACCGTTCGTCGGATAGAGAGACCCAGTACTTC.

This clonotype was observed a handful of times. The chain employs TRBV7-2 and TRBJ1-1; possibly TRBD1 for D (6 bases). The V and J ends lost 5 bases and 5 bases respectively, with 15 bases between them. The CDR3 consists of 14 residues. In germline, CDR1 is SGHTA, CDR2 FQGNSA. CDR3 in amino acids: CASSPTRGVTEAFF. CDR3 nucleotides: TGTGCCAGCAGCCCGACCAGGGGTGTTACTGAAGCTTTCTTT.

This clonotype was seen a handful of times. The CDR3 coding sequence is TGTGCCAGCAGAGCAGGGGGAGGCGTACACGAGCAGTACTTC. The encoded protein is CASRAGGGVHEQYF. V and J are TRBV12-3 or TRBV12-4 and TRBJ2-7; D may be TRBD1 (7 bases). This CDR3 region has 14 residues. Between the trimmed V and J ends, which lost 6 bases and 5 bases, there was a span of 17 bases.

The chain links TRBV7-2 to TRBJ2-1; 7 positions agree with TRBD2. Trimming removed 4 bases from V and 0 bases from J; junction bases left unmatched: 6. The CDR3 has 16 residues. The germline V gene has CDR1 SGHTA and CDR2 FQGNSA. The CDR3 bases are TGTGCCAGCAGCTCCCTAGCGGTTAGCTCCTACAATGAGCAGTTCTTC. Its protein is CASSSLAVSSYNEQFF.

V gene TRBV10-3 combines with J gene TRBJ2-1; D not certain. The CDR3 runs 11 residues. V lost 4 bases, J lost 7 bases, and 5 bases lay in between. The germline V gene has CDR1 ENHRY and CDR2 SYGVKD. The CDR3 DNA reads as TGTGCCATCAGTGTACAGAATGAGCAGTTCTTC. The encoded protein is CAISVQNEQFF.

This clonotype was recorded only once. The junction shows a germline mismatch at one end, possibly a read error. The CDR3 sequence: CASSPGPGGTDAQYF. The CDR3 DNA reads as TGCGCCAGCAGCCCCGGGCCCGGGGGCACAGATGCGCAGTATTTT. The chain uses TRBV5-1 and TRBJ2-3, with D perhaps given as TRBD1 or TRBD2 (6 bases each). This CDR3 is 15 amino acids long. From germline, CDR1 is SGHRS and CDR2 YFSETQ.